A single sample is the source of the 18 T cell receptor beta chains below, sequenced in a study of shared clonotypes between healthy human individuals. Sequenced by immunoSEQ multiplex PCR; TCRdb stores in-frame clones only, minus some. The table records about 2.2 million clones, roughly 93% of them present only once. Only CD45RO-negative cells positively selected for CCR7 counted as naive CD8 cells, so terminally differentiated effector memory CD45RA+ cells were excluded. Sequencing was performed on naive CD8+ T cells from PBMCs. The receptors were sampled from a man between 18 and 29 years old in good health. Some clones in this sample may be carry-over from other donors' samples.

The CDR3 nucleotides read TGTGCCAGCAGCTTAACGGCGGGAGGGCGCGAGACCCAGTACTTC. This codes for CASSLTAGGRETQYF. The chain has TRBV7-3 and TRBJ2-5; 9 nucleotides align to TRBD2. CDR1 SGHTA and CDR2 FQGTGA come from the germline V gene. The J segment lost 5 bases and the V segment lost 0 bases, leaving 4 bases of the junction unmatched. The CDR3 extends over 15 amino acids.

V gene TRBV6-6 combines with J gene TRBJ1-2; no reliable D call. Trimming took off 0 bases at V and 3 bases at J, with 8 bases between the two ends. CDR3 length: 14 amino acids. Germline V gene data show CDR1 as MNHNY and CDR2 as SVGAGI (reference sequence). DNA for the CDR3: TGTGCCAGCAGTTACTCGCGGCAGGACTATGGCTACACCTTC. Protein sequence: CASSYSRQDYGYTF.

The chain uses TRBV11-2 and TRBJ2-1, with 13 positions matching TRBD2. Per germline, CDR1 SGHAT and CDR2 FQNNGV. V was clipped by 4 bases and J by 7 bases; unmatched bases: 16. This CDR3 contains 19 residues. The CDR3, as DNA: TGTGCCAGCAGCTCCCGACTAGCGGGGGGAGGTAAATTTAGGAATGAGCAGTTCTTC. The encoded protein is CASSSRLAGGGKFRNEQFF. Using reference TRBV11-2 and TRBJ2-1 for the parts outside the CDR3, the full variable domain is EAGVAQSPRYKIIEKRQSVAFWCNPISGHATLYWYQQILGQGPKLLIQFQNNGVVDDSQLPKDRFSAERLKGVDSTLKIQPAKLEDSAVYLCASSSRLAGGGKFRNEQFFGPGTRLTVL.

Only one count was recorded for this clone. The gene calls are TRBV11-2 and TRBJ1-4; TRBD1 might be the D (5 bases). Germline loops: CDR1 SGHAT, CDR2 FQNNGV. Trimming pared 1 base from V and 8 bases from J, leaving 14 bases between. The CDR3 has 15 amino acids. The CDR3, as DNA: TGTGCCAGCAGCTTAGGTGCGGGTGGGGGAGAAAAACTGTTTTTT. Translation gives CASSLGAGGGEKLFF.

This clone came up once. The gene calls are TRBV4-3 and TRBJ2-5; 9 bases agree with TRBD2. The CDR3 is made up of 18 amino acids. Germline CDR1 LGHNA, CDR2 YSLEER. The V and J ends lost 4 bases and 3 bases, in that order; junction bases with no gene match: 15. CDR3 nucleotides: TGCGCCAGCAGCCGCCGAAGACAGGCGGGAGGGCCAAAAGAGACCCAGTACTTC. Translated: CASSRRRQAGGPKETQYF.

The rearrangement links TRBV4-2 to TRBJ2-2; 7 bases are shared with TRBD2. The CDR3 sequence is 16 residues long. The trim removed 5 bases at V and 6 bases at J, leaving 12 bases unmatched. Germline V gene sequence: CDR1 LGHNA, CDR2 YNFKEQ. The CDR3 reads CASSSGGYSVSGELFF. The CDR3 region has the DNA TGTGCCAGCAGCTCGGGAGGTTACTCTGTCTCCGGGGAGCTGTTTTTT.

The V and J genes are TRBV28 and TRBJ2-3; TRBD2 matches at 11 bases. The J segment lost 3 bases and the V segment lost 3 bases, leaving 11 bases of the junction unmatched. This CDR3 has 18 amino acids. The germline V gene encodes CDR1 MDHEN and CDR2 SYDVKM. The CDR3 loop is CASSFFNPTSGITDTQYF. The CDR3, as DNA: TGTGCCAGCAGTTTTTTTAATCCGACTAGCGGGATAACAGATACGCAGTATTTT.

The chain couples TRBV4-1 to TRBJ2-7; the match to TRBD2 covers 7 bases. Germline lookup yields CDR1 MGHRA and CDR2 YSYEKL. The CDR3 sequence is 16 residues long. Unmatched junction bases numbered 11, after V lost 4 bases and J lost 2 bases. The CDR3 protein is CASSPGLLAATYEQYF. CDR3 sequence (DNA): TGCGCCAGCAGCCCAGGATTGCTAGCGGCCACCTACGAGCAGTACTTC.

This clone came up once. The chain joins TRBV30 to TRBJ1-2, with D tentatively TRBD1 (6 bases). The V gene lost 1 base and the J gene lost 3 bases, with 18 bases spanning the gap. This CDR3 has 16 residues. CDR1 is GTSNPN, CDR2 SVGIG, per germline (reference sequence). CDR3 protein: CAWSETGWRGDYGYTF. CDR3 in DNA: TGTGCCTGGAGTGAGACAGGATGGCGGGGTGACTATGGCTACACCTTC.

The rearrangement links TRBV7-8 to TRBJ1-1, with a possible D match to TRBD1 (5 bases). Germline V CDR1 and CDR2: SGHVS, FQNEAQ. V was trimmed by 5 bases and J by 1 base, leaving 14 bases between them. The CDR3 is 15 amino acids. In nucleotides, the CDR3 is TGTGCCAGCAGCCAAGACCTCAGGGCGAACACTGAAGCTTTCTTT. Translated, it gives CASSQDLRANTEAFF.

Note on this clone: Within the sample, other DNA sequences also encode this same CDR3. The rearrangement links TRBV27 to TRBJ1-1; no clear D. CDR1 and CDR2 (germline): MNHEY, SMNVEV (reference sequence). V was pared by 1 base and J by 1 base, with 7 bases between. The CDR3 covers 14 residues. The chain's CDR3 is CASSLLAGNTEAFF. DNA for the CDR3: TGTGCCAGCAGTTTATTGGCAGGGAACACTGAAGCTTTCTTT.

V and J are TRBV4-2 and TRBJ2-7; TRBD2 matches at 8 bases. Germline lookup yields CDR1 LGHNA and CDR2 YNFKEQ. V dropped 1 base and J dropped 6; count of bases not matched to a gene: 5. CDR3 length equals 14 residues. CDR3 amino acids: CASSQALGRAEQYF. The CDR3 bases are TGTGCCAGCAGCCAAGCCCTCGGGAGGGCCGAGCAGTACTTC.

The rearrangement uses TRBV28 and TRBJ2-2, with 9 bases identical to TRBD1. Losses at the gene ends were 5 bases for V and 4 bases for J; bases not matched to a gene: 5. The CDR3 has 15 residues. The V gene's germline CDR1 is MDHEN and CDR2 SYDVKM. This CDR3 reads CASSPGTGFTGELFF. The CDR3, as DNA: TGTGCCAGCAGTCCCGGGACAGGGTTCACCGGGGAGCTGTTTTTT.

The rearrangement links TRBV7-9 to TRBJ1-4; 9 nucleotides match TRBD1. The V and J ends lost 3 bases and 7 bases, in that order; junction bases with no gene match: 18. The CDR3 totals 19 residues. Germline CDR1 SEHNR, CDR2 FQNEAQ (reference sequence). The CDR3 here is CASSFLTFKTGTGFEKLFF. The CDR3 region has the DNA TGTGCCAGCAGCTTCCTTACTTTCAAGACCGGGACAGGGTTTGAAAAACTGTTTTTT.

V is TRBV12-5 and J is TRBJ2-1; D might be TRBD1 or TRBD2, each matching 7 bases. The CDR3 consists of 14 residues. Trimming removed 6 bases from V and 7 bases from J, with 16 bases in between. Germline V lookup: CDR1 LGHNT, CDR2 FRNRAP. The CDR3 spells CASGTGRGSNEQFF. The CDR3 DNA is TGTGCTAGTGGGACAGGGAGGGGGTCAAATGAGCAGTTCTTC. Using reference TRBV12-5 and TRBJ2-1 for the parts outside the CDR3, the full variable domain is DARVTQTPRHKVTEMGQEVTMRCQPILGHNTVFWYRQTMMQGLELLAYFRNRAPLDDSGMPKDRFSAEMPDATLATLKIQPSEPRDSAVYFCASGTGRGSNEQFFGPGTRLTVL.

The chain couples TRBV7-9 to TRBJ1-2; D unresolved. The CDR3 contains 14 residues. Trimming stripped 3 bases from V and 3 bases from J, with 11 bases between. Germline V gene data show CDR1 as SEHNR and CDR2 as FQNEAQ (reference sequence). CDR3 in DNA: TGTGCCAGCAGCTTGATTGAACCAGACTATGGCTACACCTTC. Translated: CASSLIEPDYGYTF.

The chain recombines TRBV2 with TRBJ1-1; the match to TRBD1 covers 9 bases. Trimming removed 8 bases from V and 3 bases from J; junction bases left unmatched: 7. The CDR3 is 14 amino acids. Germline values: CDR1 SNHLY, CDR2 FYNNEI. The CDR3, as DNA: TGTGCCAGCGGAATAGGACAGGGGCACACTGAAGCTTTCTTT. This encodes CASGIGQGHTEAFF.

The CDR3 protein is CASSLSSGLNTGELFF. CDR3 DNA: TGTGCCAGCAGCCTCTCTAGCGGGCTAAACACCGGGGAGCTGTTTTTT. The rearrangement links TRBV5-8 to TRBJ2-2; 8 nucleotides agree with TRBD2. This CDR3 is built from 16 residues. V lost 4 bases, J lost 2 bases, and 7 bases stayed unmatched. Germline-derived CDR1 and CDR2 are SGHTS and YDEGEE.